Following are 9 T cell receptor beta chains from one sample sequenced in a study of blood T cell repertoires in COVID-19. TCRdb's copy holds only in-frame clones and misses some; the assay was immunoSEQ multiplex PCR. The data contain about 130,000 clones, less than 90% of them singletons. The material sequenced was peripheral blood. The source is a man between 65 and 85 years old with acute or convalescent COVID-19.

This rearrangement joins TRBV5-1 to TRBJ1-1; the match to TRBD1 covers 8 bases. The germline V gene has CDR1 SGHRS and CDR2 YFSETQ. The CDR3 contains 14 residues. V dropped 4 bases and J dropped 8; count of bases not matched to a gene: 10. The CDR3 sequence is CASSQLGQGDEAFF. The CDR3 DNA reads TGCGCCAGCAGCCAACTAGGACAGGGCGACGAAGCTTTCTTT.

This chain connects TRBV19 to TRBJ1-2; D remains ambiguous. CDR1 LNHDA and CDR2 SQIVND come from the germline V gene (reference sequence). V dropped 7 bases and J dropped 7 bases, with 31 bases sitting between them. CDR3 length equals 18 residues. The DNA for the CDR3 is TGTGCCAGTACCCCCAGGCGGGTCCAGGTGCTCTCCGCTCTTGGCTACACCTTC. Translating it yields CASTPRRVQVLSALGYTF.

The rearrangement links TRBV4-1 to TRBJ2-7; D is uncertain. CDR1 is MGHRA and CDR2 is YSYEKL in the germline V gene. CDR3 size: 14 residues. V was pared by 1 base and J by 4 bases, with 11 bases between. Here the CDR3 DNA reads TGCGCCAGCAGCCAAGGGAGCGACCGTTACGAGCAGTACTTC. It is translated as CASSQGSDRYEQYF.

The chain carries TRBV9 and TRBJ1-3; no clear D gene. Deletions cut 3 bases from V and 2 bases from J, with 15 bases between. The CDR3 loop spans 16 amino acids. The V gene's germline CDR1 is SGDLS and CDR2 YYNGEE. The CDR3 DNA sequence: TGTGCCAGCAGCGCCCATTCTGGGCTGCCTGGAAACACCATATATTTT. Its protein product is CASSAHSGLPGNTIYF.

The rearrangement links TRBV29-1 to TRBJ2-5; maybe TRBD2 (5 bases). The germline V gene encodes CDR1 SQVTM and CDR2 ANQGSEA. The ends were cut back, 0 bases at V and 3 bases at J, with 14 bases in the middle. This CDR3 is built from 15 residues. Written as DNA, the CDR3 is TGCAGCGTTGAAGATTCGAGGGCCCCTAAAGAGACCCAGTACTTC. It codes for CSVEDSRAPKETQYF.

The chain uses TRBV29-1 and TRBJ1-4; TRBD1 aligns across 9 bases. Losses at the gene ends were 5 bases for V and 1 base for J; bases not matched to a gene: 2. This CDR3 has 14 residues. Germline V gene sequence: CDR1 SQVTM, CDR2 ANQGSEA. CDR3 region: CSVWTGVTNEKLFF. The CDR3 DNA is TGCAGCGTTTGGACAGGGGTAACTAATGAAAAACTGTTTTTT. The whole variable domain, filled in from reference TRBV29-1 and TRBJ1-4, reads SAVISQKPSRDICQRGTSLTIQCQVDSQVTMMFWYRQQPGQSLTLIATANQGSEATYESGFVIDKFPISRPNLTFSTLTVSNMSPEDSSIYLCSVWTGVTNEKLFFGSGTQLSVL.

This clone was counted once. This chain connects TRBV11-2 to TRBJ1-5; D possibly corresponds to TRBD1 (6 bases). V lost 0 bases and J 6 bases, leaving 15 bases between the germline ends. The CDR3 loop spans 16 amino acids. In germline, CDR1 is SGHAT, CDR2 FQNNGV. Here the CDR3 reads CASSLDFRGGGQPQHF. CDR3 coding DNA: TGTGCCAGCAGCTTAGATTTCAGGGGTGGGGGTCAGCCCCAGCATTTT. Full variable domain (remainder filled in from reference TRBV11-2 and TRBJ1-5): EAGVAQSPRYKIIEKRQSVAFWCNPISGHATLYWYQQILGQGPKLLIQFQNNGVVDDSQLPKDRFSAERLKGVDSTLKIQPAKLEDSAVYLCASSLDFRGGGQPQHFGDGTRLSIL.

This chain connects TRBV24-1 to TRBJ2-7; 7 bases map to TRBD2. CDR3 length: 15 amino acids. Germline trimming cut 0 bases from V and 3 bases from J; bases unmatched to any gene: 4. The germline V gene has CDR1 KGHDR and CDR2 SFDVKD. This CDR3 is CATSDLRLADYEQYF. The CDR3 nucleotides are TGTGCCACCAGTGATTTGCGACTAGCAGACTACGAGCAGTACTTC.

The rearrangement links TRBV9 to TRBJ2-2; 12 bases fit TRBD2. After removal of 2 bases from V and 5 bases from J, the junction contained 16 bases not matched to a gene. This CDR3 region has 20 residues. CDR1 is SGDLS and CDR2 is YYNGEE in the germline V gene. The CDR3 DNA is TGTGCCAGCAGCGTGGGGCCGGGACTAGCGGGTGAATTGAGGACCGGGGAGCTGTTTTTT. This gives the protein CASSVGPGLAGELRTGELFF. The whole variable domain, remainder taken from reference TRBV9 and TRBJ2-2, is DSGVTQTPKHLITATGQRVTLRCSPRSGDLSVYWYQQSLDQGLQFLIQYYNGEERAKGNILERFSAQQFPDLHSELNLSSLELGDSALYFCASSVGPGLAGELRTGELFFGEGSRLTVL.